Each of the 3 T cell receptor beta chains below was sequenced from the same sample in a study of CD8+ T cells in alopecia areata. cDNA reverse transcribed from extracted RNA served as the sequencing template. Sequenced by immunoSEQ multiplex PCR; TCRdb stores in-frame clones only, minus some. The table includes under 350,000 clones, 58% detected once. Specified treatment: oral pan-JAK inhibitor, 5-10 mg twice daily. The sequences come from CD4+ T cells sorted from blood, collected at week 24, from a patient treated with tofacitinib. Receptor source: a human donor with alopecia areata.

The gene calls are TRBV14 and TRBJ2-7, with 7 bases fitting TRBD1. The V segment lost 4 bases and the J segment 2 bases; nucleotides outside the gene matches: 2. Germline-derived CDR1 and CDR2 are SGHDN and FVKESK. CDR3 length: 13 residues. The chain's CDR3 is CASSRDRAYEQYF. CDR3 in DNA: TGTGCCAGCAGCCGAGACAGGGCCTACGAGCAGTACTTC.

The chain uses TRBV19 and TRBJ1-4; D unresolved. The CDR3 consists of 13 residues. Per germline, CDR1 LNHDA and CDR2 SQIVND (reference sequence). Trimming pared 2 bases from V and 11 bases from J, leaving 12 bases between. CDR3 in DNA: TGTGCCAGTAGTATACCTCGCGCGGCGAAACTGTTTTTT. Translation: CASSIPRAAKLFF. Supplemented by reference TRBV19 and TRBJ1-4, the full variable domain reads DGGITQSPKYLFRKEGQNVTLSCEQNLNHDAMYWYRQDPGQGLRLIYYSQIVNDFQKGDIAEGYSVSREKKESFPLTVTSAQKNPTAFYLCASSIPRAAKLFFGSGTQLSVL.

This clone was observed a few times. This chain uses TRBV5-5 with TRBJ2-7, with TRBD2 matching 11 bases. With 3 bases clipped from V and 0 bases from J, the junction kept 2 bases outside the gene matches. The CDR3 sequence is 15 residues long. The germline gives CDR1 SGHKS, CDR2 YYEKEE (reference sequence). CDR3 sequence reads: CASSSTSGGSYEQYF. As DNA, the CDR3 is TGTGCCAGCAGCTCAACTAGCGGGGGCTCCTACGAGCAGTACTTC.